The 2 T cell receptor beta chains below come from one sample, sequenced in a study of immune evolution from preneoplasia to lung adenocarcinoma. Generated by immunoSEQ multiplex PCR, the TCRdb table keeps only in-frame clones and is missing some. The sample gives 6,500 to 9,500 clones, around 77% of which show up once; roughly a tenth is in the top ten. Sequencing was performed on FFPE lung adenocarcinoma in situ tissue. These receptors came from an older donor with lung adenocarcinoma. Some clones in this sample may be carry-over from other donors' samples.

Comment on this clone: One end of the junction fails to match germline, which may point to a read error. V gene TRBV2 combines with J gene TRBJ2-7; a weak D match, TRBD1 (5 bases). Germline V lookup: CDR1 SNHLY, CDR2 FYNNEI. CDR3 size: 14 residues. CDR3 DNA sequence: TGTGCCAGCAGGACGGACACCCAAGGTTTAGTGGGGAACTTC. Translation: CASRTDTQGLVGNF.

J is TRBJ2-3 and V is TRBV5-6, with D uncertain. V was clipped by 5 bases and J by 0 bases, with 13 bases between them. The CDR3 sequence is 15 residues long. The germline CDR1 and CDR2 sequences are SGHDT and YYEEEE. The DNA for the CDR3 is TGTGCCAGCAGGCCGATTTCTACTAGCACAGATACGCAGTATTTT. It codes for CASRPISTSTDTQYF.